The 9 T cell receptor beta chains below all came from one sample that was sequenced in a study of blood T cell repertoires in COVID-19. TCRdb keeps only in-frame clones here, not all; method: immunoSEQ multiplex PCR. Seen here are fewer than 200,000 clones, roughly 84% observed once, and the top ten hold under 4%. Sequencing was done on a sample of PBMCs or T cells enriched from blood (not recorded which). The receptor source for this set is a woman aged 25 to 39 who had been exposed to COVID-19.

V and J are TRBV4-2 and TRBJ1-2, with unresolved D. Germline V gene data show CDR1 as LGHNA and CDR2 as YNFKEQ. This CDR3 is 16 amino acids long. V was clipped by 0 bases and J by 4 bases, with 15 bases between them. Written as DNA, the CDR3 is TGTGCCAGCAGCCAAGAGGGAGGACTGGACTTCTATGGCTACACCTTC. Translation: CASSQEGGLDFYGYTF.

The chain uses TRBV7-9 and TRBJ2-1; D gene unclear. The germline V gene has CDR1 SEHNR and CDR2 FQNEAQ (reference sequence). Trimming cost V 4 bases and J 7 bases, with 11 bases left between them. This CDR3 is 13 amino acids long. The CDR3 loop reads CASSSLEANEQFF. In nucleotides, the CDR3 is TGTGCCAGCAGCTCCCTCGAGGCGAATGAGCAGTTCTTC.

J is TRBJ2-1 and V is TRBV4-3; TRBD2 agrees at 7 bases. The V and J ends lost 1 base and 6 bases, in that order; junction bases with no gene match: 9. This CDR3 has 16 amino acids. Germline CDR1 and CDR2: LGHNA and YSLEER. The CDR3 bases are TGCGCCAGCAGCCAAGGGGCGGGGGAAACTTTCAATGAGCAGTTCTTC. Protein sequence: CASSQGAGETFNEQFF.

The chain uses TRBV27 and TRBJ1-4, with 7 bases identical to TRBD1. CDR1 and CDR2 (germline): MNHEY, SMNVEV (reference sequence). The CDR3 length is 16 residues. V was pared by 4 bases and J by 7 bases, with 12 bases of the junction left unmatched. CDR3 sequence (DNA): TGTGCCAGCAGTTCCATCGGTGGGACAGAGTCTGAAAAACTGTTTTTT. Its translation is CASSSIGGTESEKLFF.

The chain joins TRBV5-1 to TRBJ2-1, with a tentative D call TRBD2 (5 bases). Germline V gene lookup returns CDR1 SGHRS and CDR2 YFSETQ. The CDR3 consists of 15 residues. V was clipped by 0 bases and J by 8 bases, with 15 bases between them. The DNA of the CDR3 is TGCGCCAGCAGCTTGGGAACTAGACCAATTGATGAGCAGTTCTTC. Its protein is CASSLGTRPIDEQFF. The whole variable domain, remainder taken from reference TRBV5-1 and TRBJ2-1, is KAGVTQTPRYLIKTRGQQVTLSCSPISGHRSVSWYQQTPGQGLQFLFEYFSETQRNKGNFPGRFSGRQFSNSRSEMNVSTLELGDSALYLCASSLGTRPIDEQFFGPGTRLTVL.

This rearrangement joins TRBV18 to TRBJ2-3; unclear D gene. The CDR3 covers 16 residues. The V gene's germline CDR1 is KGHSH and CDR2 LQKENI. Trimming removed 3 bases at V and 4 bases at J, with 17 bases between. CDR3 amino acids: CASSPNTPSLADTQYF. As DNA, the CDR3 is TGTGCCAGCTCACCGAATACACCTAGTTTAGCAGATACGCAGTATTTT.

The V gene is TRBV6-6, the J gene TRBJ2-7; 7 nucleotides agree with TRBD1. This CDR3 spans 13 amino acids. V was pared by 6 bases and J by 5 bases, with 7 bases of the junction left unmatched. The germline V gene encodes CDR1 MNHNY and CDR2 SVGAGI (reference sequence). The CDR3 coding sequence is TGTGCCAGCAGGGTGGACAGGCCGAACGAGCAGTACTTC. Translated: CASRVDRPNEQYF.

The chain has TRBV19 and TRBJ1-1; D remains ambiguous. Germline CDR1 reads LNHDA; CDR2 reads SQIVND (reference sequence). Between the trimmed V and J ends, which lost 4 bases and 1 base, there was a span of 7 bases. CDR3 length: 13 amino acids. The CDR3 spells CASSTTPNTEAFF. The CDR3 region has the DNA TGTGCCAGTAGTACCACACCGAACACTGAAGCTTTCTTT.

This chain joins TRBV19 and TRBJ1-2; TRBD1 aligns across 7 bases. Germline assignment: CDR1 LNHDA and CDR2 SQIVND (reference sequence). The trim removed 6 bases at V and 8 bases at J, leaving 6 bases unmatched. CDR3 size: 12 residues. This CDR3 is CASRQGSGGYTF. The CDR3 DNA sequence: TGTGCCAGTAGACAGGGGTCTGGAGGCTACACCTTC.